Shown below are 28 T cell receptor beta chains from a single sample sequenced in a study of CD8 T cells in Susac syndrome. Reverse transcription of 0.5 to 1 ug RNA was performed with random hexamers. TCRdb re-derived calls from the immunoSEQ multiplex PCR reads in MiXCR, one entry per CDR3 protein. Here the sample spans about 150,000 distinct CDR3 sequences, around 95% being singletons. Sequencing input: CD8+ T cells from PBMCs. Source of these receptors: a human donor with multiple sclerosis.

This chain joins TRBV2 and TRBJ2-7; D might be TRBD2 (6 bases). The CDR3 has 15 residues. V was clipped by 5 bases and J by 1 base, with 15 bases between them. CDR1 SNHLY and CDR2 FYNNEI come from the germline V gene. The CDR3 loop is CASSRWGTPSYEQYV. CDR3 nucleotides: TGTGCCAGCAGTCGATGGGGGACTCCATCCTACGAGCAGTACGTC.

This chain links TRBV19 with TRBJ2-1; 7 nucleotides agree with TRBD1. Germline CDR1 reads LNHDA; CDR2 reads SQIVND (reference sequence). V lost 7 bases and J lost 5; bases outside the gene matches: 8. This CDR3 spans 14 amino acids. The CDR3 here is CASTPGTANNEQFF. The CDR3 nucleotides read TGTGCCAGTACCCCCGGGACAGCAAACAATGAGCAGTTCTTC. The full variable domain, rest sourced from reference TRBV19 and TRBJ2-1, is DGGITQSPKYLFRKEGQNVTLSCEQNLNHDAMYWYRQDPGQGLRLIYYSQIVNDFQKGDIAEGYSVSREKKESFPLTVTSAQKNPTAFYLCASTPGTANNEQFFGPGTRLTVL.

The CDR3 DNA sequence: TGTGCCAGCAGTGATCTAGCGGGGTCAACCTACGAGCAGTACTTC. It encodes CASSDLAGSTYEQYF. The V gene is TRBV2, the J gene TRBJ2-7; 9 nucleotides agree with TRBD2. V shed 3 bases, J shed 2 bases, and the junction held 5 bases outside the gene matches. Per the germline V gene, CDR1 is SNHLY and CDR2 is FYNNEI. The CDR3 spans 15 residues. The whole variable domain, remainder taken from reference TRBV2 and TRBJ2-7, is EPEVTQTPSHQVTQMGQEVILRCVPISNHLYFYWYRQILGQKVEFLVSFYNNEISEKSEIFDDQFSVERPDGSNFTLKIRSTKLEDSAMYFCASSDLAGSTYEQYFGPGTRLTVT.

The rearrangement joins TRBV6-5 to TRBJ2-6; unclear D gene. CDR1 MNHEY and CDR2 SVGAGI come from the germline V gene. V dropped 6 bases and J dropped 1 base, with 10 bases sitting between them. CDR3 size: 15 residues. CDR3 DNA: TGTGCCAGCAGCCCGATATTATCTGGGGCCAACGTCCTGACTTTC. Translated, it gives CASSPILSGANVLTF.

The rearrangement joins TRBV15 to TRBJ2-7; D ambiguous. Trimming pared 2 bases from V and 3 bases from J, leaving 8 bases between. Germline CDR1 and CDR2: LNHNV and YYDKDF (reference sequence). This CDR3 comprises 13 residues. The CDR3 reads CATSRKENYEQYV. CDR3 in DNA: TGTGCCACCAGCAGAAAGGAGAACTACGAGCAGTACGTC.

The chain combines TRBV27 with TRBJ2-2, with TRBD1 matching over 10 bases. This CDR3 has 16 residues. Unmatched junction bases numbered 9, after V lost 5 bases and J lost 6 bases. Germline CDR1 MNHEY, CDR2 SMNVEV (reference sequence). Here the CDR3 reads CASSASGQGIPGELFF. Written as DNA, the CDR3 is TGTGCCAGCAGTGCCTCGGGACAGGGGATCCCCGGGGAGCTGTTTTTT.

This sequence joins TRBV29-1 and TRBJ1-3; maybe TRBD1 (5 bases). Germline V CDR1 and CDR2: SQVTM, ANQGSEA. Trimming shortened V by 5 bases and J by 0 bases, and 11 bases separated the two germline ends. CDR3 size: 14 residues. The CDR3 nucleotides are TGCAGCGTTAACCTAGACAGCTCTGGAAACACCATATATTTT. Protein: CSVNLDSSGNTIYF.

The CDR3 sequence is CASSVEGLAGFTQFF. The CDR3 DNA sequence: TGTGCCAGCAGCGTAGAAGGACTAGCGGGGTTTACGCAGTTCTTC. This sequence joins TRBV9 and TRBJ2-1, with TRBD2 matching over 12 bases. The CDR3 totals 15 residues. Germline V gives CDR1 SGDLS, CDR2 YYNGEE. With 0 bases clipped from V and 12 bases from J, the junction kept 7 bases outside the gene matches.

The DNA of the CDR3 is TGCAGTGCTAGGGCTACAGGGGAGGGCATCTATGGCTACACCTTC. The encoded protein is CSARATGEGIYGYTF. This chain connects TRBV20-1 to TRBJ1-2; 7 bases agree with TRBD1. The V segment lost 3 bases and the J segment 4 bases; nucleotides outside the gene matches: 11. Per the germline V gene, CDR1 is DFQATT and CDR2 is SNEGSKA (reference sequence). The CDR3 has 15 amino acids.

The chain joins TRBV5-6 to TRBJ1-1; D is possibly TRBD1 (5 bases). This CDR3 contains 14 residues. Trimming removed 4 bases from V and 0 bases from J, with 10 bases in between. Looked up from germline, CDR1 is SGHDT and CDR2 is YYEEEE. The CDR3 spells CASSGGTVNTEAFF. The CDR3 region has the DNA TGTGCCAGCAGCGGAGGGACGGTGAACACTGAAGCTTTCTTT.

The V gene is TRBV30, the J gene TRBJ2-7, with TRBD2 matching 8 bases. Trimming at V came to 4 bases and at J to 0 bases, leaving 11 bases not matched to a gene. The CDR3 extends over 16 amino acids. The germline CDR1 and CDR2 sequences are GTSNPN and SVGIG (reference sequence). CDR3 protein: CAWNEGLAGGSYEQYV. The CDR3 coding sequence is TGTGCCTGGAATGAGGGGCTCGCGGGGGGCTCCTACGAGCAGTACGTC.

CDR3 nucleotides: TGTGCCAGCAGCCAAGTACCCACTCAAGGCGATACGCAGTATTTT. Its protein is CASSQVPTQGDTQYF. The chain joins TRBV3-1 to TRBJ2-3, with D uncertain. Trimming pared 1 base from V and 6 bases from J, leaving 14 bases between. The germline CDR1 and CDR2 sequences are LGHDT and YNNKEL (reference sequence). The CDR3 has 15 residues.

The chain recombines TRBV7-2 with TRBJ1-2; 11 bases are a match to TRBD1. The J segment lost 0 bases and the V segment lost 5 bases, leaving 8 bases of the junction unmatched. The CDR3 contains 17 residues. CDR1 and CDR2 from the germline V gene are SGHTA and FQGNSA. The CDR3 protein is CASSPRDRGVSNYGYTF. DNA for the CDR3: TGTGCCAGCAGCCCCCGGGACAGGGGGGTTTCTAACTATGGCTACACCTTC.

CDR3 sequence: CAWSVTPGQGNGYTF. DNA for the CDR3: TGTGCCTGGAGTGTTACTCCGGGACAGGGAAATGGCTACACCTTC. V usage is TRBV30 and J usage is TRBJ1-2; TRBD1 matches 9 bases. The junction had 8 bases not matched to a gene; V was cut back by 0 bases and J by 6 bases. Looked up from germline, CDR1 is GTSNPN and CDR2 is SVGIG (reference sequence). This CDR3 comprises 15 residues. Full variable domain (rest looked up from reference TRBV30 and TRBJ1-2): SQTIHQWPATLVQPVGSPLSLECTVEGTSNPNLYWYRQAAGRGLQLLFYSVGIGQISSEVPQNLSASRPQDRQFILSSKKLLLSDSGFYLCAWSVTPGQGNGYTFGSGTRLTVV.

In this sample, this clonotype turned up once. The chain has TRBV20-1 and TRBJ2-1; D might be TRBD1 (5 bases). The V gene's germline CDR1 is DFQATT and CDR2 SNEGSKA (reference sequence). The V end lost 5 bases, the J end lost 12 bases, and 11 bases lay between the germline ends. CDR3 size: 10 residues. The CDR3 reads CSAHPQGQFF. CDR3 bases: TGCAGTGCTCACCCCCAGGGGCAGTTCTTC.

The V call is TRBV20-1, the J call TRBJ2-1; 7 bases match TRBD2. Germline lookup yields CDR1 DFQATT and CDR2 SNEGSKA (reference sequence). The V and J ends lost 4 bases and 1 base, in that order; junction bases with no gene match: 7. The CDR3 sequence is 15 residues long. This CDR3 is CSATHPSGSYNEQFF. The CDR3 DNA reads as TGCAGTGCTACCCATCCTAGCGGATCCTACAATGAGCAGTTCTTC.

V and J are TRBV6-5 and TRBJ2-7; no reliable D call. The V end was cut by 0 bases, the J end by 6 bases, with 15 bases between. The CDR3 extends over 15 amino acids. CDR1 and CDR2 from the germline V gene are MNHEY and SVGAGI. The CDR3: CASSYSNGPFTEQYF. CDR3 bases: TGTGCCAGCAGTTACTCCAACGGGCCCTTTACCGAGCAGTACTTC.

The chain joins TRBV4-1 to TRBJ2-1, with D perhaps matching TRBD1 (5 bases). The V and J ends lost 4 bases and 0 bases respectively, with 10 bases between them. Germline-derived CDR1 and CDR2 are MGHRA and YSYEKL. CDR3 length: 15 amino acids. CDR3 residues: CASSPSDSSYNEQFF. DNA of the CDR3: TGCGCCAGCAGCCCCTCCGACAGCTCCTACAATGAGCAGTTCTTC.

This rearrangement joins TRBV29-1 to TRBJ2-1, with D possibly being TRBD2 (5 bases). V dropped 6 bases and J dropped 8 bases, with 20 bases sitting between them. Germline-derived CDR1 and CDR2 are SQVTM and ANQGSEA. The length of the CDR3 is 14 residues. The CDR3 nucleotides read TGCAGCGTCACAGAGTACAATTTGGAGGATGAGCAGTTCTTC. Its translation: CSVTEYNLEDEQFF.

The chain employs TRBV9 and TRBJ1-1; perhaps TRBD1 as D (5 bases). The V gene lost 4 bases and the J gene lost 0 bases, with 10 bases spanning the gap. Germline V CDR1 and CDR2: SGDLS, YYNGEE. This CDR3 is built from 14 residues. This CDR3 is CASSIGGMNTEAFF. In DNA, the CDR3 is TGTGCCAGCAGCATCGGGGGGATGAACACTGAAGCTTTCTTT. The variable domain in full, completed from reference TRBV9 and TRBJ1-1, reads DSGVTQTPKHLITATGQRVTLRCSPRSGDLSVYWYQQSLDQGLQFLIQYYNGEERAKGNILERFSAQQFPDLHSELNLSSLELGDSALYFCASSIGGMNTEAFFGQGTRLTVV.

The J gene is TRBJ2-1, the V gene TRBV5-1; D remains ambiguous. V was pared by 5 bases and J by 7 bases, with 7 bases between. The CDR3 extends over 11 amino acids. Germline V gives CDR1 SGHRS, CDR2 YFSETQ. The CDR3 region has the DNA TGCGCCAGCAGAGAAATTAATGAGCAGTTCTTC. Its protein product is CASREINEQFF.

The chain employs TRBV29-1 and TRBJ2-3; 8 nucleotides agree with TRBD2. Germline loops: CDR1 SQVTM, CDR2 ANQGSEA. V dropped 0 bases and J dropped 0; count of bases not matched to a gene: 8. The CDR3 is 17 residues long. CDR3: CSVEDLAGGTSTDTQYF. The CDR3 region has the DNA TGCAGCGTTGAAGACCTCGCGGGGGGTACTAGCACAGATACGCAGTATTTT.

The sample holds one count of this clonotype. The chain links TRBV7-8 to TRBJ2-1, with 9 bases aligning to TRBD2. The J segment lost 3 bases and the V segment lost 3 bases, leaving 6 bases of the junction unmatched. This CDR3 is built from 16 residues. Germline V gene data show CDR1 as SGHVS and CDR2 as FQNEAQ. For the CDR3, the DNA is TGTGCCAGCAGCTTGGAGCGGGGGGACTACTACAATGAGCAGTTCTTC. Translating it yields CASSLERGDYYNEQFF.

J is TRBJ2-5 and V is TRBV9; tentative D call: TRBD2 (6 bases). Germline V gene lookup returns CDR1 SGDLS and CDR2 YYNGEE. Trimming left V 3 bases short and J 2 bases short, with 14 bases between. The CDR3 extends over 15 amino acids. CDR3 nucleotide sequence: TGTGCCAGCAGCGCTAACGGGACTCCTCAAGAGACCCAGTACTTC. Its protein product is CASSANGTPQETQYF.

This rearrangement joins TRBV20-1 to TRBJ1-3; no clear D gene. CDR3 length: 12 amino acids. V lost 6 bases and J 4 bases, leaving 10 bases between the germline ends. Per germline, CDR1 DFQATT and CDR2 SNEGSKA (reference sequence). The CDR3 protein is CSARPIGNTIYF. DNA of the CDR3: TGCAGTGCGAGGCCTATCGGAAACACCATATATTTT.

CDR3 sequence (DNA): TGCAGCGTGGACACCCCGGAGGGGCCTTCCTACGAGCAGTACTTC. This gives the protein CSVDTPEGPSYEQYF. This chain uses TRBV29-1 with TRBJ2-7; D may be TRBD2 (6 bases). CDR1 is SQVTM, CDR2 ANQGSEA, per germline. V was trimmed by 6 bases and J by 1 base, leaving 19 bases between them. This CDR3 contains 15 residues.

This chain uses TRBV20-1 with TRBJ2-1, with 8 bases fitting TRBD2. Trimming removed 1 base from V and 8 bases from J; junction bases left unmatched: 7. This CDR3 comprises 14 residues. CDR1 is DFQATT and CDR2 is SNEGSKA in the germline V gene (reference sequence). DNA of the CDR3: TGCAGTGCTAGAGTTTGGACTAGCCGGGATGAGCAGTTCTTC. As protein: CSARVWTSRDEQFF.

This clonotype appeared once. This chain joins TRBV3-1 and TRBJ2-1; no clear D. CDR3 size: 18 residues. Germline V lookup: CDR1 LGHDT, CDR2 YNNKEL (reference sequence). Trimming removed 4 bases from V and 3 bases from J, with 22 bases in between. The CDR3 DNA is TGTGCCAGCAGCCCAAGATCACGGCAGGCCTTTCTCTACAATGAGCAGTTCTTC. As protein: CASSPRSRQAFLYNEQFF.